This T cell receptor (beta chain) was recorded in a study of neoadjuvant anti-PD-1 for oral cavity cancer. At the level of the study: Around day 43, patients without progression received a fourth nivolumab dose before surgery.

Stage II-IVA oral cavity squamous cell carcinoma was new and untreated by systemic or radiation therapy. These oral cavity squamous cell carcinomas were HPV-negative and locally advanced. PBMCs were not maintained or expanded in culture before analysis. This clone was found a few times. The germline V and J ends were trimmed by 1 base and 5 bases, with 15 bases remaining between them. CDR3 length: 16 residues. Germline-derived CDR1 and CDR2 are MNHEY and SMNVEV (reference sequence). Profiled with immunoSEQ multiplex PCR; TCRdb holds only in-frame clones, not every one. Among about 14,000 clones listed, approximately 70% were seen once.

The receptor was derived from a person aged 35-79 years with oral cavity squamous cell carcinoma. The sample was PBMCs, taken before nivolumab (anti-PD-1) treatment. The V and J genes are TRBV27 and TRBJ1-5; a possible D gene is TRBD1 (6 bases). The CDR3 sequence: CASSLFRTPGDQPQHF. CDR3 DNA: TGTGCCAGCAGTTTATTTAGGACCCCAGGGGATCAGCCCCAGCATTTT.